This T cell receptor (beta chain) is from a study of T cell repertoires in cytomegalovirus infection. Study-level findings and limits: HLA-C-restricted CMV clonotypes gave the most frequent clonotype in two of eight donors. Cumulative public TCR beta family frequency identified CMV carriers with the relevant HLA.

The V end lost 1 base, the J end lost 0 bases, and 9 bases lay between the germline ends. Germline V gene lookup returns CDR1 SGHVS and CDR2 FNYEAQ. The CDR3 is 15 residues long. This clonotype was detected many times. Its antigen remains unidentified. MiXCR, run by TCRdb on the reads, gives a single entry per CDR3 protein. Of about 920,000 distinct CDR3 sequences listed, about a third are singletons. The clonotype originates from a human donor in good health (CMV status not recorded). Some clones in this sample may be carry-over from other donors' samples. The input for sequencing was cultured CD8+ T cells from PBMCs, taken from culture after CMV antigen stimulation. The chain combines TRBV7-6 with TRBJ1-1; possibly TRBD1 for D (6 bases). DNA of the CDR3: TGTGCCAGCAGCTTAGTGGAGGGGGTGAACACTGAAGCTTTCTTT. It is translated as CASSLVEGVNTEAFF.